A single sample is the source of the 10 T cell receptor beta chains below, sequenced in a study of T cells in Graves' hyperthyroidism and ophthalmopathy. There were TCR beta CDR3 regions amplified from RNA transcripts. HTBI primers were employed in a first-round RT-PCR of the TCR CDR3. TCRdb reprocessed the multiplex PCR reads via MiXCR and lists one record per CDR3 protein. The sample has 450,000 to 600,000 distinct CDR3 sequences; 12% to 15% are singletons. The sequenced sample consisted of blood. These receptors were obtained from a woman in her thirties or forties with Graves' hyperthyroidism.

This chain connects TRBV29-1 to TRBJ2-5; D remains unclear. CDR1 is SQVTM and CDR2 is ANQGSEA in the germline V gene. This CDR3 is 13 amino acids long. V lost 4 bases to trimming and J lost 2 bases, with 11 bases between them. The CDR3 bases are TGCAGCGTTGTCGTCAGTAAGCAAGAGACCCAGTACTTC. Its translation: CSVVVSKQETQYF.

The rearrangement joins TRBV7-3 to TRBJ2-5; D unresolved. The CDR3 is 15 residues long. Between the trimmed V and J ends, which lost 6 bases and 0 bases, there was a span of 14 bases. Germline CDR1 is SGHTA and CDR2 is FQGTGA. The CDR3 DNA reads TGTGCCAGCAGTTCCCAGCTGAACAACCAAGAGACCCAGTACTTC. It yields the protein CASSSQLNNQETQYF.

This clonotype was found many times. The chain uses TRBV7-9 and TRBJ1-1; D gene unclear. Germline assignment: CDR1 SEHNR and CDR2 FQNEAQ (reference sequence). V lost 3 bases and J lost 0, with 8 bases in between. The CDR3 length is 14 residues. The CDR3 bases are TGTGCCAGCAGCTTTCTAGGCATGAACACTGAAGCTTTCTTT. It yields the protein CASSFLGMNTEAFF.

Concerning this clonotype: At one end the junction does not follow the germline gene, possibly because of a read error. The chain recombines TRBV6-1 with TRBJ2-5, with D perhaps assigned TRBD1 or TRBD2 (6 bases each). Germline-derived CDR1 and CDR2 are MNHNS and SASEGT. This CDR3 region has 15 residues. For the CDR3, the DNA is TGTGCCAGCAAAGGGGGGCCCCTCAGCCAAGTGACCCAGTACTTC. It codes for CASKGGPLSQVTQYF.

In this sample, this clonotype turned up many times. The chain links TRBV27 to TRBJ2-7; no reliable D call. Germline V gene lookup returns CDR1 MNHEY and CDR2 SMNVEV (reference sequence). The ends were cut back, 1 base at V and 6 bases at J, with 10 bases in the middle. There are 13 residues in the CDR3. In nucleotides, the CDR3 is TGTGCCAGCAGTTTATTTGCCGGGCTCGAGCAGTACTTC. Amino acid sequence: CASSLFAGLEQYF.

This clonotype was picked up many times. The chain couples TRBV28 to TRBJ2-5, with TRBD2 as a possible D gene (5 bases). The germline V gene has CDR1 MDHEN and CDR2 SYDVKM. This CDR3 contains 12 residues. The V and J ends lost 5 bases and 5 bases respectively, with 9 bases between them. In nucleotides, the CDR3 is TGTGCCAGCAGTGGGAGTTGGGAGACCCAGTACTTC. Amino acids: CASSGSWETQYF.

The chain has TRBV7-2 and TRBJ2-1; D perhaps matches TRBD1 (6 bases). The CDR3 spans 16 residues. V shed 3 bases and J shed 6 bases, with 18 bases lying between them. CDR1 and CDR2 from the germline V gene are SGHTA and FQGNSA. The DNA of the CDR3 is TGTGCCAGCAGCTTGGACCCTAGCTTCAGGGGCAATGAGCAGTTCTTC. Protein: CASSLDPSFRGNEQFF.

This clonotype was counted ten times or more. V is TRBV7-2 and J is TRBJ1-3; 9 nucleotides match TRBD1. Trimming at V came to 1 base and at J to 4 bases, leaving 5 bases not matched to a gene. Germline CDR1 is SGHTA and CDR2 is FQGNSA. This CDR3 spans 16 amino acids. The DNA for the CDR3 is TGTGCCAGCAGCTTAGGGGGGACAGGGACAGGAAACACCATATATTTT. It yields the protein CASSLGGTGTGNTIYF.

With regard to this clonotype: A much larger clone differs from this one at a single base, so this may be a read error. The J gene is TRBJ2-7, the V gene TRBV20-1, with 8 bases matching TRBD2. V lost 0 bases and J lost 7; bases outside the gene matches: 14. The CDR3 runs to 16 residues. In germline, CDR1 is DFQATT, CDR2 SNEGSKA (reference sequence). CDR3 region: CSARDPGLGVLEEQYF. CDR3 bases: TGCAGTGCTAGAGATCCGGGACTAGGGGTTTTGGAAGAGCAGTACTTC.

This clonotype was counted many times. V is TRBV6-1 and J is TRBJ2-5; a weak D match, TRBD1 (5 bases). The CDR3 is made up of 13 amino acids. Germline assignment: CDR1 MNHNS and CDR2 SASEGT. Trimming cost V 5 bases and J 5 bases, with 12 bases left between them. CDR3 bases: TGTGCCAGCAGTCCGACAGTCTTGGAGACCCAGTACTTC. This encodes CASSPTVLETQYF.